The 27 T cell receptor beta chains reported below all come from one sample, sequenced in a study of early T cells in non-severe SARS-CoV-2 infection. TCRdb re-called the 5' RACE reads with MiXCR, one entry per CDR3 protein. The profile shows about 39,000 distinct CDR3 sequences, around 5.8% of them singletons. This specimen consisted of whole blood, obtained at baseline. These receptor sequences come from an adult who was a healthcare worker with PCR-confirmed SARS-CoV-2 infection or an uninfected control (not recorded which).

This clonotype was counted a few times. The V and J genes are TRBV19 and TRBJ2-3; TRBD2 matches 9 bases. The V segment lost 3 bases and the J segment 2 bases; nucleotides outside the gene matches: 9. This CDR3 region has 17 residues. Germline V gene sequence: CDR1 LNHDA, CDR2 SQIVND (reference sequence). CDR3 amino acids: CASSMGLSGGFTDTQYF. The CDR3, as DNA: TGTGCCAGTAGTATGGGGCTTAGCGGGGGCTTCACAGATACGCAGTATTTT.

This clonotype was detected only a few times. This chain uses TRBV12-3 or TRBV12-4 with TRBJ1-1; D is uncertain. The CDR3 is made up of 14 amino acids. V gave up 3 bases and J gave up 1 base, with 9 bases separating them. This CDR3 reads CASSFERTNTEAFF. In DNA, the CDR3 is TGTGCCAGCAGTTTCGAACGGACGAACACTGAAGCTTTCTTT.

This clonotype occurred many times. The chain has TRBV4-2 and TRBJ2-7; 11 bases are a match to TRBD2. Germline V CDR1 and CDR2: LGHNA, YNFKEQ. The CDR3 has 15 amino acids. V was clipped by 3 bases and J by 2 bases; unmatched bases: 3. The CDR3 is CASSQGTSGTYEQYF. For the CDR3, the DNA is TGTGCCAGCAGCCAGGGGACTAGCGGAACCTACGAGCAGTACTTC.

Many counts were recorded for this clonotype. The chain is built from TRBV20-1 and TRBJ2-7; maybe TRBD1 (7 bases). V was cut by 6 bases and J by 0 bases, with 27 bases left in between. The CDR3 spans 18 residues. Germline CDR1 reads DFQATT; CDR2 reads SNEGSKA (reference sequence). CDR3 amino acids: CSAPQGGRGSPHSYEQYF. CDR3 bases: TGCAGTGCCCCCCAGGGGGGCAGGGGTTCCCCCCACTCCTACGAGCAGTACTTC.

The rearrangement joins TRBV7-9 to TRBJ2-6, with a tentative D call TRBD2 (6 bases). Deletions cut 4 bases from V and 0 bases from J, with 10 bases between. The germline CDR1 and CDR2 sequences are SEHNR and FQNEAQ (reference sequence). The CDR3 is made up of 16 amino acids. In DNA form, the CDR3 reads TGTGCCAGCAGCTGGGACTCACCCTCTGGGGCCAACGTCCTGACTTTC. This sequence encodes CASSWDSPSGANVLTF.

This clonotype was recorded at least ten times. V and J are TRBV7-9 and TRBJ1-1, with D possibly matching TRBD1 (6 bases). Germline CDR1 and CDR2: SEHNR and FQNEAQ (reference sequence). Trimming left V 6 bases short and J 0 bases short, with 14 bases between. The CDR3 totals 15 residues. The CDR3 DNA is TGTGCCAGCAGTCTTAAGGGACACCTGAACACTGAAGCTTTCTTT. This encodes CASSLKGHLNTEAFF.

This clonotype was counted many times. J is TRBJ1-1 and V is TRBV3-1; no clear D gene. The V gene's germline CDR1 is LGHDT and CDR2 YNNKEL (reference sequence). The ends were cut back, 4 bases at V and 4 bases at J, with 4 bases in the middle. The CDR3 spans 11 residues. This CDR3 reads CASSRGTEAFF. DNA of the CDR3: TGTGCCAGCAGCCGGGGCACTGAAGCTTTCTTT.

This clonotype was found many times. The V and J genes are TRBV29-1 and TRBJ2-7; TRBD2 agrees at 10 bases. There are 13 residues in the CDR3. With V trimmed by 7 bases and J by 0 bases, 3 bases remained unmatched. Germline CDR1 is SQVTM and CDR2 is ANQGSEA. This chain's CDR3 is CSAWTSGSYEQYF. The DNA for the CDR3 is TGCAGCGCCTGGACTAGCGGCTCCTACGAGCAGTACTTC.

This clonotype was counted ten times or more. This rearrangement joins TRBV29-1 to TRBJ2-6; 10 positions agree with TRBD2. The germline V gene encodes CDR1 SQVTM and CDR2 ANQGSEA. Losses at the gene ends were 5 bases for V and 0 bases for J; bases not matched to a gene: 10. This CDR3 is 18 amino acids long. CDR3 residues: CSVSLAGDLSSGANVLTF. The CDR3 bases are TGCAGCGTTTCCCTAGCGGGGGACCTCTCCTCTGGGGCCAACGTCCTGACTTTC.

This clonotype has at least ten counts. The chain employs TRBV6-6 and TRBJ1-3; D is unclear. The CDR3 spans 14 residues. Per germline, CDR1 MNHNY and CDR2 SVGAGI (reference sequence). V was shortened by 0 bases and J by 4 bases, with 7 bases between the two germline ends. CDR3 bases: TGTGCCAGCAGTTACTCGATTGGGGGAAACACCATATATTTT. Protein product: CASSYSIGGNTIYF.

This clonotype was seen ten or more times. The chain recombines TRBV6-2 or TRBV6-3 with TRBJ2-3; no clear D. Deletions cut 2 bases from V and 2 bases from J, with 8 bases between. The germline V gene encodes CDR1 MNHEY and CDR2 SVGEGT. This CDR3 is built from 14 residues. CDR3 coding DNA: TGTGCCAGCAGTTACGACGCGTCCACAGATACGCAGTATTTT. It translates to CASSYDASTDTQYF.

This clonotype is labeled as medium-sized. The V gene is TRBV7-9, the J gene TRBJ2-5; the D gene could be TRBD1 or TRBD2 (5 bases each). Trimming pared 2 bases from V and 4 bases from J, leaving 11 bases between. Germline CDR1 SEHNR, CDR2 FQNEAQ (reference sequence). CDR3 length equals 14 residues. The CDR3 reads CASSLRTRGETQYF. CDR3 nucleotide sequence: TGTGCCAGCAGCTTAAGGACACGGGGAGAGACCCAGTACTTC.

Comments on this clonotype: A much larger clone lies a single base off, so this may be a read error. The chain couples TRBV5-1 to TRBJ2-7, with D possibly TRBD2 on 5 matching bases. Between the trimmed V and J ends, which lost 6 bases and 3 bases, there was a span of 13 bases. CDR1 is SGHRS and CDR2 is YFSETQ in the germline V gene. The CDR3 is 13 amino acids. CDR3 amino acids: CASTGYGDYEQYF. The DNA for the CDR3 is TGCGCCAGCACGGGGTACGGCGACTACGAGCAGTACTTC.

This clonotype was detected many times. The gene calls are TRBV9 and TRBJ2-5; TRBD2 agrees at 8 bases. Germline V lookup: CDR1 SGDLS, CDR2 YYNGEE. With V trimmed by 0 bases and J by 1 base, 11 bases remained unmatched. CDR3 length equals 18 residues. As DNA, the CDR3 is TGTGCCAGCAGCGTAGGAAGGGAGCGGGGGACTCTCCAAGAGACCCAGTACTTC. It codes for CASSVGRERGTLQETQYF. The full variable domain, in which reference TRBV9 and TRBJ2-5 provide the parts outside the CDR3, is DSGVTQTPKHLITATGQRVTLRCSPRSGDLSVYWYQQSLDQGLQFLIQYYNGEERAKGNILERFSAQQFPDLHSELNLSSLELGDSALYFCASSVGRERGTLQETQYFGPGTRLLVL.

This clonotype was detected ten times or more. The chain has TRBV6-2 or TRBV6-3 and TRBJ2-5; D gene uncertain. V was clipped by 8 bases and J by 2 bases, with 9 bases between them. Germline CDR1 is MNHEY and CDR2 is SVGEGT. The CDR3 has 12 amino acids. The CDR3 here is CASHDWQETQYF. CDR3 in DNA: TGTGCCAGCCACGACTGGCAAGAGACCCAGTACTTC.

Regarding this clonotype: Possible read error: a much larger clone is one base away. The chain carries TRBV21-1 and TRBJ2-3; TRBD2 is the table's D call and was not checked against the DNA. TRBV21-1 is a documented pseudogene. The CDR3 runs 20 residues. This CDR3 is CAPGGEDTPLTSCLAVTQYF. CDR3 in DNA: TGTGCCCCAGGCGGGGAGGACACACCACTCACTAGTTGTCTAGCAGTTACGCAGTATTTT.

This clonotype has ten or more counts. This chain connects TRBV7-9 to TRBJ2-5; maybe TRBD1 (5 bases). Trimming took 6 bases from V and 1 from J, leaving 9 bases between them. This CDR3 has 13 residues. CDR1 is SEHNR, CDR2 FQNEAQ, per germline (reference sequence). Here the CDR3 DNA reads TGTGCCAGCAGGTGGGGCAGCCAAGAGACCCAGTACTTC. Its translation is CASRWGSQETQYF.

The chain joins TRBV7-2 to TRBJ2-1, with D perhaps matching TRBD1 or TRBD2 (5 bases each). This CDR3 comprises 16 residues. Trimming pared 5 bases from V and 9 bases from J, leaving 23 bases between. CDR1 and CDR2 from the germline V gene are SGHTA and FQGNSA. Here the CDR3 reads CASSRRGRPIPGEQFF. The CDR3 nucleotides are TGTGCCAGCAGCCGTCGGGGCCGCCCAATCCCGGGTGAGCAGTTCTTC.

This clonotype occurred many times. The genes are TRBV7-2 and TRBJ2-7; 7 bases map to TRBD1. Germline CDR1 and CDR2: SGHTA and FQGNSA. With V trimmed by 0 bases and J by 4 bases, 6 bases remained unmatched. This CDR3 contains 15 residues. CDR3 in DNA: TGTGCCAGCAGCTTAGCCAGGGGGATCTCATACGAGCAGTACTTC. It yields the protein CASSLARGISYEQYF. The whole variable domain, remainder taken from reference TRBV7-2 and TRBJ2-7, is GAGVSQSPSNKVTEKGKDVELRCDPISGHTALYWYRQSLGQGLEFLIYFQGNSAPDKSGLPSDRFSAERTGGSVSTLTIQRTQQEDSAVYLCASSLARGISYEQYFGPGTRLTVT.

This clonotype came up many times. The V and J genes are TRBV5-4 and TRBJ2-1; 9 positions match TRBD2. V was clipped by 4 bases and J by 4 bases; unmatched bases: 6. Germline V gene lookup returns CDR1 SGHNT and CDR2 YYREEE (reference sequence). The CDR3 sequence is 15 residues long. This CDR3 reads CASSPGLAAYNEQFF. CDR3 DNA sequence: TGTGCCAGCAGCCCGGGACTAGCCGCTTACAATGAGCAGTTCTTC.

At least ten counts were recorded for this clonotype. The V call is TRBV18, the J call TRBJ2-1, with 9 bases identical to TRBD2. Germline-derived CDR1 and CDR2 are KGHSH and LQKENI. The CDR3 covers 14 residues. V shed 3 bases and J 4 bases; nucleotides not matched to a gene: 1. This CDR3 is CASSPSGGYNEQFF. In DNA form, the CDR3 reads TGTGCCAGCTCACCTAGCGGGGGTTACAATGAGCAGTTCTTC.

The CDR3 spells CASMGQNQETQYF. CDR3 bases: TGTGCCAGCATGGGGCAGAACCAAGAGACCCAGTACTTC. This chain links TRBV6-6 with TRBJ2-5; TRBD1 might be the D (5 bases). Germline CDR1 is MNHNY and CDR2 is SVGAGI (reference sequence). The V and J ends lost 7 bases and 0 bases respectively, with 9 bases between them. The CDR3 length is 13 residues.

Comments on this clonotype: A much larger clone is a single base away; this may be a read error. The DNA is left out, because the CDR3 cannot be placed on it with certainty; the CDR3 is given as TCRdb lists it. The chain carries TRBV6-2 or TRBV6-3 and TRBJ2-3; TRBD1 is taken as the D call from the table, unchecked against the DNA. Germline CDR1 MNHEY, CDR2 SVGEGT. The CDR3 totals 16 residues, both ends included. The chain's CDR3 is CASSRVGGGITDTQSF.

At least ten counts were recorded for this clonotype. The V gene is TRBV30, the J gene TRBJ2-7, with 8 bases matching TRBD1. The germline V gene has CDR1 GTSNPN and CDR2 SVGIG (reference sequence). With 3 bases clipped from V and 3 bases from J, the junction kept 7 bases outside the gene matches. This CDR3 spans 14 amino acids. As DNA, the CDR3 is TGTGCCTGGAGCCAAGGACAGGGATTCTACGAGCAGTACTTC. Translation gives CAWSQGQGFYEQYF.

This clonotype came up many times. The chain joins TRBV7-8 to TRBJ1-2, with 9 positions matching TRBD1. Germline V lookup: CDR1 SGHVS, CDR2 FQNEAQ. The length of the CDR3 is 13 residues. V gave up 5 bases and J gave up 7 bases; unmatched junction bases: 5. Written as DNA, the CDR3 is TGTGCCAGCAGCCGCGGGACAGGGTCTGGCTACACCTTC. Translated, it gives CASSRGTGSGYTF.

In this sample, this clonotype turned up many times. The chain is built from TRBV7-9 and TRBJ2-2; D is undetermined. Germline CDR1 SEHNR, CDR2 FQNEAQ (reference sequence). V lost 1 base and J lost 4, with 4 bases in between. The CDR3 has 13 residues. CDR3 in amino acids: CASSLELTGELFF. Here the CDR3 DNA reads TGTGCCAGCAGCTTAGAACTCACCGGGGAGCTGTTTTTT.

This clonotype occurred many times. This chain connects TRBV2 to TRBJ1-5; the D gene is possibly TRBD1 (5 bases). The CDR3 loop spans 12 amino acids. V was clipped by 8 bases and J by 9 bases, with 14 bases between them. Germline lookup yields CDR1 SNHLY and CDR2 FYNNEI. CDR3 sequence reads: CASRSDSWPQHF. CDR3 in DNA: TGTGCCAGCCGTAGCGACAGTTGGCCCCAGCATTTT.